This T cell receptor beta chain was obtained from a study of blood T cell repertoires in COVID-19. In the source study's methods: Reference gene primer amplification gave estimated nucleated cell counts. Clones were sequenced by immunoSEQ multiplex PCR, and TCRdb holds only the in-frame ones, with some missing. D and trimming come from the DNA, and the V and J calls and clone size come from that table. The profile shows over 150,000 clones, 75% to 80% of them singletons. V lost 2 bases and J lost 0, with 10 bases in between. The CDR3 is 15 residues long. Germline-derived CDR1 and CDR2 are KGHDR and SFDVKD.

This TCR derives from a woman in her seventies with acute or convalescent COVID-19. V and J are TRBV24-1 and TRBJ2-7; TRBD1 might be the D (6 bases). What was sequenced was peripheral blood. CDR3 sequence (DNA): TGTGCCACCAGTGATTCAAGGACAGCCTCCTACGAGCAGTACTTC. Translation: CATSDSRTASYEQYF.